Sequencing of this TCR beta chain was carried out in a study of blood T cell repertoires in COVID-19. The repertoire was sequenced with immunoSEQ multiplex PCR; TCRdb's copy has only in-frame clones and lacks some. The repertoire holds about 120,000 clones, with about 79% as singletons. V lost 3 bases and J lost 4, with 16 bases in between. Germline CDR1 MNHEY, CDR2 SMNVEV (reference sequence). The CDR3 has 16 residues. The receptor was isolated from a man aged 70 or older with acute or convalescent COVID-19. This chain links TRBV27 with TRBJ1-3, with D possibly TRBD1 on 5 matching bases. What was sequenced was peripheral blood. The CDR3 reads CASSFTAGLGGNTIYF. The CDR3 DNA reads as TGTGCCAGCAGTTTCACCGCGGGGCTAGGGGGAAACACCATATATTTT.